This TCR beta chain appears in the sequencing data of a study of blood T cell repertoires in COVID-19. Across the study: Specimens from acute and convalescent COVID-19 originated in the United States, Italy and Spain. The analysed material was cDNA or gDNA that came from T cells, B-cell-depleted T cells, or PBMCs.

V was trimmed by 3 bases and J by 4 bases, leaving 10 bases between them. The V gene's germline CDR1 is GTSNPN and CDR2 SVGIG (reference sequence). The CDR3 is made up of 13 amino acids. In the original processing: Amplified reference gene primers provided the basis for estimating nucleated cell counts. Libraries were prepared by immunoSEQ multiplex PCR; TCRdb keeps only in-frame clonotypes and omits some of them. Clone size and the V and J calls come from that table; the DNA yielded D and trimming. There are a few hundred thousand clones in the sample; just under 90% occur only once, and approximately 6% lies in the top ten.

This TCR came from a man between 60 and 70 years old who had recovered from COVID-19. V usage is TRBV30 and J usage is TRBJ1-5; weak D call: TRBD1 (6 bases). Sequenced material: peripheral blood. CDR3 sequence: CAWRGAGNQPQHF. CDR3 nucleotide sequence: TGTGCCTGGAGGGGGGCTGGGAATCAGCCCCAGCATTTT.